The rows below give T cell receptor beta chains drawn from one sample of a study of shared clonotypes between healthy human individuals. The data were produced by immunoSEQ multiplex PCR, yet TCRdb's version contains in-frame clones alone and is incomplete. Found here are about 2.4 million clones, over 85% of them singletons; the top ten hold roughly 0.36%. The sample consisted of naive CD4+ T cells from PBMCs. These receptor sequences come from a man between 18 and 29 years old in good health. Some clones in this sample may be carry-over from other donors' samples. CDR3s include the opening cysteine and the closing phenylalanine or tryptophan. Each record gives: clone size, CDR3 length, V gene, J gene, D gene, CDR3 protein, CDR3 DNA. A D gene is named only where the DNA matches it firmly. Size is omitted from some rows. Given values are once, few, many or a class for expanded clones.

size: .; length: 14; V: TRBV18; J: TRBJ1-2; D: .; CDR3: CASSPRDGIYGYTF; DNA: TGTGCCAGCTCACCTCGGGACGGGATCTATGGCTACACCTTC
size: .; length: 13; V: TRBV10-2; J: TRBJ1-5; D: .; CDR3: CASGRQLNQPQHF; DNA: TGCGCCAGCGGGCGCCAGCTCAATCAGCCCCAGCATTTT
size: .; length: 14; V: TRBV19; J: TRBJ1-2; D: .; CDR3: CASSIEGSYYGYTF; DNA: TGTGCCAGTAGTATAGAGGGCAGCTACTATGGCTACACCTTC
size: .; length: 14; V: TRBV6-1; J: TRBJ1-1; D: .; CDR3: CASSERYKNTEAFF; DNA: TGTGCCAGCAGTGAAAGGTATAAGAACACTGAAGCTTTCTTT
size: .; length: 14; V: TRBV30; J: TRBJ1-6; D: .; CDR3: CAWSVAGGGSPLHF; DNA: TGTGCCTGGAGTGTAGCGGGGGGCGGTTCACCCCTCCACTTT
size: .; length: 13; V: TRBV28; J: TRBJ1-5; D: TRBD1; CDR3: CASRVTGYQPQHF; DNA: TGTGCCAGCAGGGTGACAGGGTATCAGCCCCAGCATTTT
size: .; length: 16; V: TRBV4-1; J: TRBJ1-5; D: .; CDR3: CASSHGPVGGFQPQHF; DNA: TGCGCCAGCAGCCATGGACCCGTCGGGGGCTTTCAGCCCCAGCATTTT
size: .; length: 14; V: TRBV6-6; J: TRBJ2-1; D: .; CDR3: CASSYSREINEQFF; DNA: TGTGCCAGCAGTTACTCCAGGGAAATCAATGAGCAGTTCTTC
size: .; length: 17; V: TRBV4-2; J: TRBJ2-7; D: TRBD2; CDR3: CASSQGASGRTPYEQYF; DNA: TGTGCCAGCAGCCAGGGGGCTAGCGGGAGAACCCCCTACGAGCAGTACTTC
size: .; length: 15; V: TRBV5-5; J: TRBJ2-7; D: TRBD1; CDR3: CASSRTGLNSYEQYF; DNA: TGTGCCAGCAGCCGGACAGGTTTGAATTCCTACGAGCAGTACTTC
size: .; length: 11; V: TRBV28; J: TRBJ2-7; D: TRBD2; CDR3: CASGGAYEQYF; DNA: TGTGCCAGCGGGGGGGCCTACGAGCAGTACTTC
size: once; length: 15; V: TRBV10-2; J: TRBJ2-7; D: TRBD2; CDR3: CASSEGTSDIYEQYF; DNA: TGCGCCAGCAGTGAAGGTACTAGCGATATCTACGAGCAGTACTTC
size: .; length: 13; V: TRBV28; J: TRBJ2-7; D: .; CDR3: CASSLQKNYEQYF; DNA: TGTGCCAGCAGTTTACAAAAGAACTACGAGCAGTACTTC
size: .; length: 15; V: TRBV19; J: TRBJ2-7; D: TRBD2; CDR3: CASSIGLAGADEQYF; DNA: TGTGCCAGTAGTATCGGACTAGCGGGAGCGGACGAGCAGTACTTC
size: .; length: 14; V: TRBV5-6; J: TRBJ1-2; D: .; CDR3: CASSLFLAPGGYTF; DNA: TGTGCCAGCAGCTTGTTTCTGGCCCCCGGGGGCTACACCTTC
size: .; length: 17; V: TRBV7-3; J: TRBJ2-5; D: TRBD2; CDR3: CASSLGLAGGRGETQYF; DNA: TGTGCCAGCAGCTTAGGACTAGCGGGAGGTCGGGGGGAGACCCAGTACTTC
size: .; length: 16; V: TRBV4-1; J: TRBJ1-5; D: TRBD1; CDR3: CASSQARGQLNQPQHF; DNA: TGCGCCAGCAGCCAAGCCCGGGGACAGCTCAATCAGCCCCAGCATTTT
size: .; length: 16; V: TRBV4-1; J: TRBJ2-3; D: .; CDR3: CASSLNSIRSTDTQYF; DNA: TGCGCCAGCAGCCTAAATTCTATACGTAGCACAGATACGCAGTATTTT
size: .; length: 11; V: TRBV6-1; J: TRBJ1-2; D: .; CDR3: CASRGNYGYTF; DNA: TGTGCCTCTCGGGGGAACTATGGCTACACCTTC
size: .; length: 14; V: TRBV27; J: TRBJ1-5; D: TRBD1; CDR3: CASSLQGAGQPQHF; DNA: TGTGCCAGCAGTCTTCAGGGGGCAGGTCAGCCCCAGCATTTT
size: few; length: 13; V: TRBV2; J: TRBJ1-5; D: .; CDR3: CASSGGQNQPQHF; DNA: TGTGCCAGCAGTGGGGGGCAGAATCAGCCCCAGCATTTT
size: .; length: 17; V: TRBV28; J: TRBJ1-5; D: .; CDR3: CASSFNSLGFSNQPQHF; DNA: TGTGCCAGCAGTTTCAATTCTCTCGGATTCAGCAATCAGCCCCAGCATTTT
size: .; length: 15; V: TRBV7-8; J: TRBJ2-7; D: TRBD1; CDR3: CASSLRDRGNYEQYF; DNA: TGTGCCAGCAGCTTACGGGACAGGGGTAACTACGAGCAGTACTTC
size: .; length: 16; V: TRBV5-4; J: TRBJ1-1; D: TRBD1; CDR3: CASSSRTGQGDTEAFF; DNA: TGTGCCAGCAGCTCCAGGACGGGACAGGGGGACACTGAAGCTTTCTTT
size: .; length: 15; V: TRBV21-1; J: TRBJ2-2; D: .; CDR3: CATQSLAQNTGELFF; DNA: TGTGCCACCCAATCCCTAGCACAGAACACCGGGGAGCTGTTTTTT
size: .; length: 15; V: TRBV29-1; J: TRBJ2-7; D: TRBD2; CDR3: CSVVSLAGSLFEQYF; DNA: TGCAGCGTTGTGTCTCTAGCGGGTTCCCTCTTCGAGCAGTACTTC
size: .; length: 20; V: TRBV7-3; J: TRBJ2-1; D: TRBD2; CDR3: CASSLRGRLTSGRASNEQFF; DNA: TGTGCCAGCAGCTTAAGAGGACGGCTGACTAGCGGGAGGGCCTCTAATGAGCAGTTCTTC
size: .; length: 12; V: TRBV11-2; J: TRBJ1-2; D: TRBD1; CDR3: CASSRQGNGYTF; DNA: TGTGCCAGCAGCCGACAGGGTAATGGCTACACCTTC
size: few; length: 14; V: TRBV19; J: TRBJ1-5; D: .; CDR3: CASSITQLRGPQHF; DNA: TGTGCCAGTAGTATCACCCAGCTACGGGGGCCCCAGCATTTT
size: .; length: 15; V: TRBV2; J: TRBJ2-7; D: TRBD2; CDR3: CASSPRTSASDEQYF; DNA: TGTGCCAGCAGCCCCCGGACTAGCGCTTCGGACGAGCAGTACTTC
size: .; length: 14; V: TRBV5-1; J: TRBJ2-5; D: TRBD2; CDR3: CASSETSGRETQYF; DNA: TGCGCCAGCAGCGAGACTAGCGGGAGGGAGACCCAGTACTTC
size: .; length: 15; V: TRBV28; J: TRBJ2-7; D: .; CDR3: CASSLSPSSSYEQYF; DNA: TGTGCCAGCAGTTTATCCCCGTCCAGCTCCTACGAGCAGTACTTC
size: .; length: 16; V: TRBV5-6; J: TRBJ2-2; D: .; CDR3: CASSFRPTGATGELFF; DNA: TGTGCCAGCAGCTTTAGGCCCACAGGCGCAACCGGGGAGCTGTTTTTT
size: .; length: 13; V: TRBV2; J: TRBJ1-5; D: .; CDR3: CASSGRQHQPQHF; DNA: TGTGCCAGCAGTGGTAGGCAGCATCAGCCCCAGCATTTT
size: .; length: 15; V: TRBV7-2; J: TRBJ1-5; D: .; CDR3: CASSFLGKSNQPQHF; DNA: TGTGCCAGCAGCTTCTTAGGGAAGAGCAATCAGCCCCAGCATTTT
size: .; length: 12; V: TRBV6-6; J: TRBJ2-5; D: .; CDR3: CASKGGGETQYF; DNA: TGTGCCAGCAAGGGGGGCGGAGAGACCCAGTACTTC
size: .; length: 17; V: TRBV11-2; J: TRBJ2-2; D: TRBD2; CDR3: CASSLRSGRTYTGELFF; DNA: TGTGCCAGCAGCTTACGGAGCGGGAGGACATACACCGGGGAGCTGTTTTTT
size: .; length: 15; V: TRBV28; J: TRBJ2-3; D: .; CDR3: CASRHRDRHTDTQYF; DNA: TGTGCCAGCAGGCACCGGGACCGACATACAGATACGCAGTATTTT
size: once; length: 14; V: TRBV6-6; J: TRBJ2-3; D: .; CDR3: CASRGTVSTDTQYF; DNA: TGTGCCAGCAGGGGGACGGTGAGCACAGATACGCAGTATTTT
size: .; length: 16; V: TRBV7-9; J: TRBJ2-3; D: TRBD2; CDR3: CASSLVPSGRFGTQYF; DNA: TGTGCCAGCAGCTTAGTTCCTAGCGGGAGGTTTGGAACGCAGTATTTT
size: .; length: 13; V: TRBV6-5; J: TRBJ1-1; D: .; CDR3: CASSYAQNTEAFF; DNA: TGTGCCAGCAGTTACGCCCAGAACACTGAAGCTTTCTTT
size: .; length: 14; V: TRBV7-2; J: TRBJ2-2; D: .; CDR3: CASSLISGTGELFF; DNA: TGTGCCAGCAGCTTAATTTCCGGGACCGGGGAGCTGTTTTTT
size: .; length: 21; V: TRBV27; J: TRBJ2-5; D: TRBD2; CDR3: CASSSLPPGTSGAPIQETQYF; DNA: TGTGCCAGCAGTTCGTTACCCCCGGGGACTAGCGGAGCCCCCATCCAAGAGACCCAGTACTTC
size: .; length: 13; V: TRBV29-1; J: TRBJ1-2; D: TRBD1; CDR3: CSVEEGQIYGYTF; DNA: TGCAGCGTTGAGGAGGGACAGATATATGGCTACACCTTC
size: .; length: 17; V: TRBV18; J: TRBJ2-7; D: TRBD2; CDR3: CASSQGTSGSLGYEQYF; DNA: TGTGCCAGCTCACAAGGGACTAGCGGGAGTTTAGGTTACGAGCAGTACTTC
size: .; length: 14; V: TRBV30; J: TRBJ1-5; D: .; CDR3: CAWSVGTLNQPQHF; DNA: TGTGCCTGGAGTGTCGGGACACTCAATCAGCCCCAGCATTTT
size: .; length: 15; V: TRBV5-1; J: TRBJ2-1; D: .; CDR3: CASSLVQGSYNEQFF; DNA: TGCGCCAGCAGCTTGGTGCAGGGCTCCTACAATGAGCAGTTCTTC
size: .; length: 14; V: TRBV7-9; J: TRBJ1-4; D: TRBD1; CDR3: CASQHRGQEEKLFF; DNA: TGTGCCAGCCAACACAGGGGGCAGGAGGAAAAACTGTTTTTT
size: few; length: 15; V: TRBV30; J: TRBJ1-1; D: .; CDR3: CAWIEWQDMNTEAFF; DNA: TGTGCCTGGATAGAATGGCAGGACATGAACACTGAAGCTTTCTTT
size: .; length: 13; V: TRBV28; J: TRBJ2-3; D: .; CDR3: CAGAGQITDTQYF; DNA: TGTGCCGGGGCGGGACAGATCACAGATACGCAGTATTTT
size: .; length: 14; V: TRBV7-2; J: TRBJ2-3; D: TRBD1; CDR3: CASSLAGGEVTQYF; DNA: TGTGCCAGCAGCTTGGCAGGGGGCGAGGTTACGCAGTATTTT
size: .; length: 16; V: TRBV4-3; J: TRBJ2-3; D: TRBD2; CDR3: CASSQQGLAGMDTQYF; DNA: TGCGCCAGCAGCCAACAGGGACTAGCGGGCATGGATACGCAGTATTTT